The 20 T cell receptor beta chains listed next were all sequenced from one sample in a study of T cells expressing NK-cell markers. TCRdb re-called the 5' RACE reads, yielding one record per CDR3 amino acid sequence without DNA. This repertoire includes about 440,000 distinct CDR3 sequences. Sequenced material: blood T cells: a sorted CD56 or NKG2C T cell subset, CD4+ or CD8+ T cells, or bulk PBMC T cells (not recorded which). These receptors all come from a woman aged 18 to 75 in good health.

The gene calls are TRBV20-1 and TRBJ2-1; TCRdb indicates TRBD2, and absent DNA this call remains unverified. CDR1 and CDR2 (germline): DFQATT, SNEGSKA (reference sequence). The CDR3 contains 14 residues. The CDR3 is CSATGTSGVNEQFF.

CDR3 sequence reads: CSATPVWPSYEQYF. The J gene is TRBJ2-7, the V gene TRBV20-1. CDR3 size: 14 residues. Germline V CDR1 and CDR2: DFQATT, SNEGSKA (reference sequence).

The chain recombines TRBV7-2 with TRBJ2-3; there is no DNA to check the TCRdb D call of TRBD2. The germline V gene has CDR1 SGHTA and CDR2 FQGNSA. The CDR3 is made up of 16 amino acids. The CDR3 sequence: CASSPGLAGGRNTQYF.

CDR3 protein: CASSQDLASASTSYNEQFF. This chain links TRBV4-3 with TRBJ2-1; TCRdb designates TRBD2, a call that cannot be tested without DNA. The CDR3 consists of 19 residues. Per germline, CDR1 LGHNA and CDR2 YSLEER.

This chain links TRBV12-3 or TRBV12-4 with TRBJ2-4; without DNA, the TCRdb call of TRBD1 cannot be checked. The CDR3 has 13 amino acids. The CDR3 sequence is CASSPPGINIQYF.

V usage is TRBV30 and J usage is TRBJ2-1. The CDR3 extends over 13 amino acids. Germline loops: CDR1 GTSNPN, CDR2 SVGIG (reference sequence). This CDR3 reads CAWMREGLSEQFF.

The chain links TRBV7-2 to TRBJ2-3. The CDR3 sequence is 17 residues long. Germline lookup yields CDR1 SGHTA and CDR2 FQGNSA. This CDR3 reads CASTFSGRTLSTDTQYF. The whole variable domain, filled in from reference TRBV7-2 and TRBJ2-3, reads GAGVSQSPSNKVTEKGKDVELRCDPISGHTALYWYRQSLGQGLEFLIYFQGNSAPDKSGLPSDRFSAERTGGSVSTLTIQRTQQEDSAVYLCASTFSGRTLSTDTQYFGPGTRLTVL.

The chain links TRBV4-3 to TRBJ2-2. CDR3 size: 16 residues. Germline CDR1 and CDR2: LGHNA and YSLEER. CDR3 sequence: CASSQGFGKDTGELFF.

The rearrangement links TRBV29-1 to TRBJ1-1; TCRdb names TRBD1, which stays unverified in the absence of DNA. CDR1 is SQVTM and CDR2 is ANQGSEA in the germline V gene. The CDR3 is 14 residues long. CDR3 sequence reads: CSVAPRQAPTEAFF.

This CDR3 is CASNYGGGQETQYF. The V call is TRBV12-3 or TRBV12-4, the J call TRBJ2-5; the D gene TCRdb calls, TRBD2, cannot be checked with no DNA. The CDR3 has 14 amino acids.

J is TRBJ1-2 and V is TRBV4-3. The CDR3 is 15 amino acids. Germline assignment: CDR1 LGHNA and CDR2 YSLEER. CDR3 loop: CASSQGLGINYGYTF.

The chain joins TRBV29-1 to TRBJ2-2; TCRdb calls TRBD2, which cannot be checked without DNA. CDR1 and CDR2 (germline): SQVTM, ANQGSEA. The CDR3 is 15 amino acids. This CDR3 reads CSVVPAGGYTGELFF.

V gene TRBV28 combines with J gene TRBJ2-7; TCRdb designates TRBD1, a call that cannot be tested without DNA. The CDR3 contains 16 residues. From germline, CDR1 is MDHEN and CDR2 SYDVKM. CDR3 in amino acids: CASSPGGARGNYEQYF.

The chain combines TRBV12-5 with TRBJ1-5; TCRdb's D gene call, TRBD1, goes unchecked for lack of DNA. This CDR3 has 16 residues. In germline, CDR1 is LGHNT, CDR2 FRNRAP. The CDR3 is CASGLPTQGSNQPQHF.

The gene calls are TRBV10-3 and TRBJ1-6; TCRdb indicates TRBD1, and absent DNA this call remains unverified. Germline V gene lookup returns CDR1 ENHRY and CDR2 SYGVKD. The CDR3 is made up of 12 amino acids. The CDR3 here is CAISGQQGTIHF.

This chain joins TRBV19 and TRBJ2-3; absent DNA, TCRdb's TRBD1 call cannot be checked. Germline V gives CDR1 LNHDA, CDR2 SQIVND (reference sequence). The CDR3 contains 13 residues. This chain's CDR3 is CASTRPGGDTQYF.

J is TRBJ2-1 and V is TRBV12-3 or TRBV12-4; TCRdb proposes TRBD2, but this gene call is untestable without DNA. This CDR3 is built from 17 residues. CDR3 loop: CASSSGERRGGSYEQFF.

This chain uses TRBV20-1 with TRBJ1-4. Germline V lookup: CDR1 DFQATT, CDR2 SNEGSKA (reference sequence). This CDR3 is 13 amino acids long. This CDR3 is CSAIWQRNEKLFF.

The chain joins TRBV3-1 to TRBJ2-4; TCRdb designates TRBD2, a call that cannot be tested without DNA. The CDR3 runs 20 residues. CDR1 LGHDT and CDR2 YNNKEL come from the germline V gene (reference sequence). CDR3: CASSQRLAGPAGPAKNIQYF.

V gene TRBV9 combines with J gene TRBJ1-1. The length of the CDR3 is 14 residues. Per the germline V gene, CDR1 is SGDLS and CDR2 is YYNGEE. The CDR3 loop reads CASSASAGGTEAFF.